This T cell receptor beta chain was recorded in a study of beta chain features in type 1 diabetes. Whole-study context: Patients and healthy donors were similar in age, gender and cell yields. Findings and caveats of the study: Healthy donors had naive, central memory and Treg TCRB repertoires that appeared less similar than those seen among patients. Patients with Type 1 diabetes showed moderately but significantly shorter TCRB CDR3s in all four CD4+ subsets.

Isolation of CD4+ naive, central memory, regulatory and stem cell-like memory cells was achieved by sorting via CD45RO/CCR7/CD25/CD127/CD95/CD27. The study reverse transcribed the entire isolated RNA, so it sequenced expressed TCRB transcripts. Using immunoSEQ multiplex PCR, the repertoire was profiled, and TCRdb retains in-frame clones only, with some absent. The table records roughly 730,000 clones, about an eighth of them present only once. As concerns this clone: The antigen remains unidentified.

The germline V gene encodes CDR1 SNHLY and CDR2 FYNNEI. The V and J ends lost 6 bases and 2 bases, in that order; junction bases with no gene match: 3. This CDR3 has 13 residues. The V gene is TRBV2, the J gene TRBJ2-5; 7 bases map to TRBD1. This TCR was recovered from a man aged 18 to 30 with type 1 diabetes. Sequenced: naive CD4+ T cells from blood. The CDR3 loop is CASRGTVQETQYF. The CDR3 bases are TGTGCCAGCAGGGGGACAGTACAAGAGACCCAGTACTTC.